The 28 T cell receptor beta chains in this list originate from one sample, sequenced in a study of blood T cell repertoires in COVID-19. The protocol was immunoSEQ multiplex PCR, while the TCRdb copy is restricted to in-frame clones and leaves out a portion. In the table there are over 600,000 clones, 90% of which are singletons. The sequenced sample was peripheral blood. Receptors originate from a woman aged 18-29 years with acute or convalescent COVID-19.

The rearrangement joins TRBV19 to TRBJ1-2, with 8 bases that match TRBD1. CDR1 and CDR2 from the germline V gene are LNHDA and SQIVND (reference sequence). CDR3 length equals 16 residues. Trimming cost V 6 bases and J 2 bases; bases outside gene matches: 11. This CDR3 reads CASRMDREKSNYGYTF. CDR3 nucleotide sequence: TGTGCCAGTAGGATGGACAGGGAGAAATCGAACTATGGCTACACCTTC.

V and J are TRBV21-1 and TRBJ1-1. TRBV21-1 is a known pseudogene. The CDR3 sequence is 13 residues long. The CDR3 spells CARGGEVNTEAFF. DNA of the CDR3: TGTGCCAGGGGGGGAGAGGTGAACACTGAAGCTTTCTTT.

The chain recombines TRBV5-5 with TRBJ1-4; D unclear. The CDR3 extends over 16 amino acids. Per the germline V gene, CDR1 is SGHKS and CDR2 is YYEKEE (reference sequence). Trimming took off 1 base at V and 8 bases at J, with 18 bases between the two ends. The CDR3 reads CASSLRSGGLGEKLFF. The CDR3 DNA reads TGTGCCAGCAGCTTGAGGTCGGGCGGGTTAGGGGAAAAACTGTTTTTT.

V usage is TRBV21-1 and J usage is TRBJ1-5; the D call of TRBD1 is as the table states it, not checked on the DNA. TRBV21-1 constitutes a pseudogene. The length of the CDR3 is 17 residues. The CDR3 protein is CASPRRPGDKIGQPQHF. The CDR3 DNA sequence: TGTGCCAGCCCTAGGCGTCCAGGGGACAAAATAGGTCAGCCCCAGCATTTT.

CDR3 DNA: TGTGCCAGCAGCCCGGTGCGACTGACAGGCTGGGGAACTGAAGCTTTCTTT. This translates into CASSPVRLTGWGTEAFF. The chain couples TRBV5-8 to TRBJ1-1, with TRBD1 as a possible D gene (6 bases). Looked up from germline, CDR1 is SGHTS and CDR2 is YDEGEE. Trimming pared 4 bases from V and 5 bases from J, leaving 24 bases between. CDR3 length: 17 residues.

In DNA, the CDR3 is TGCGCCAGCAGCCAAGAGCGGGGGCCGGGAGATACGCAGTATTTT. Translation: CASSQERGPGDTQYF. The rearrangement joins TRBV4-1 to TRBJ2-3; a weak D match, TRBD2 (7 bases). With 0 bases removed from V and 5 bases from J, the gap between germline ends came to 12 bases. From germline, CDR1 is MGHRA and CDR2 YSYEKL. This CDR3 has 15 residues.

The CDR3 DNA is TGTGCCAGCAGCCCAAACAGGGTTGGGAACACTGAAGCTTTCTTT. Protein sequence: CASSPNRVGNTEAFF. The chain has TRBV5-6 and TRBJ1-1; possible D gene TRBD1, 6 bases. The germline gives CDR1 SGHDT, CDR2 YYEEEE. Trimming took off 4 bases at V and 1 base at J, with 14 bases between the two ends. This CDR3 region has 15 residues.

The CDR3 protein is CASSLEQGSYSGNTIYF. The CDR3 region has the DNA TGTGCCAGCTCACTCGAACAGGGGTCGTACTCTGGAAACACCATATATTTT. The chain uses TRBV18 and TRBJ1-3; TRBD1 agrees at 7 bases. The V gene end was trimmed by 4 bases and the J gene end by 0 bases; junction bases not matched to a gene: 9. Germline CDR1 reads KGHSH; CDR2 reads LQKENI. The CDR3 consists of 17 residues.

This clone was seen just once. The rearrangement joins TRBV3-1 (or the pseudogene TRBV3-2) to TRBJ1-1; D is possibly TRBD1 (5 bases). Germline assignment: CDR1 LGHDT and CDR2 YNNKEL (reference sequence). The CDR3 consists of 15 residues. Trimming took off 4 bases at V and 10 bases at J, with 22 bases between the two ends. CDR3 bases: TGTGCCAGCAGCCCCCACGGGGGGAGGAGTTCGGGAGCTTTCTTT. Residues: CASSPHGGRSSGAFF.

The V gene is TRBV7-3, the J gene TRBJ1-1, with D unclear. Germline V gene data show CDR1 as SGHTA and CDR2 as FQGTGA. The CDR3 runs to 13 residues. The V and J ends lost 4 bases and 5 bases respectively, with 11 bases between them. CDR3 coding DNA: TGTGCCAGCAGCTCAGGTGGAAGGACTGAAGCTTTCTTT. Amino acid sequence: CASSSGGRTEAFF.

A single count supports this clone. CDR3 region: CSVEGRAGANVLTF. In DNA form, the CDR3 reads TGCAGCGTTGAAGGCAGGGCTGGGGCCAACGTCCTGACTTTC. The rearrangement links TRBV29-1 to TRBJ2-6; tentatively, D is TRBD1 (5 bases). Germline CDR1 is SQVTM and CDR2 is ANQGSEA. The CDR3 covers 14 residues. The V end was cut by 1 base, the J end by 2 bases, with 6 bases between.

The CDR3 DNA reads as TGTGCCAGCAGTGAACCCAGCTACAATGAGCAGTTCTTC. Encoded protein: CASSEPSYNEQFF. V and J are TRBV25-1 and TRBJ2-1; unclear D gene. Germline V CDR1 and CDR2: MGHDK, SYGVNS. The CDR3 extends over 13 amino acids. V lost 2 bases to trimming and J lost 3 bases, with 5 bases between them.

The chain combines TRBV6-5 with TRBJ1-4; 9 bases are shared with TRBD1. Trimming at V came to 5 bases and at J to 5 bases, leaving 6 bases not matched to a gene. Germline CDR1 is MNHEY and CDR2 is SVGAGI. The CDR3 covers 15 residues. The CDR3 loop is CASSRDRDGNEKLFF. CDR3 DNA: TGTGCCAGCAGTAGGGACAGGGACGGGAATGAAAAACTGTTTTTT.

This CDR3 is CASRLAGGRRSTDTQYF. CDR3 in DNA: TGTGCCAGCAGACTAGCGGGGGGAAGGAGGAGCACAGATACGCAGTATTTT. The V and J genes are TRBV11-2 and TRBJ2-3; the match to TRBD2 covers 12 bases. V lost 6 bases and J lost 0; bases outside the gene matches: 7. This CDR3 is built from 17 residues. From germline, CDR1 is SGHAT and CDR2 FQNNGV.

The CDR3 DNA reads as TGCGCCAGCAGCCAAGGTGGGGGGGGGAGACATATAGCCAAAAACATTCAGTACTTC. As protein: CASSQGGGGRHIAKNIQYF. This chain joins TRBV4-1 and TRBJ2-4, with 7 bases that match TRBD2. V was pared by 1 base and J by 0 bases, with 12 bases of the junction left unmatched. Germline CDR1 and CDR2: MGHRA and YSYEKL. The CDR3 is 19 amino acids.

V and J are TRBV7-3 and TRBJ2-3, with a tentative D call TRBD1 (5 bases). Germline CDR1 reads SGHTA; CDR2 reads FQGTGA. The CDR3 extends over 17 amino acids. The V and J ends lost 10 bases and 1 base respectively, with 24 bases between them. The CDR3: CATLPAGIIGGTDTQYF. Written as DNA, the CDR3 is TGTGCCACCTTACCGGCAGGGATCATAGGGGGCACAGATACGCAGTATTTT.

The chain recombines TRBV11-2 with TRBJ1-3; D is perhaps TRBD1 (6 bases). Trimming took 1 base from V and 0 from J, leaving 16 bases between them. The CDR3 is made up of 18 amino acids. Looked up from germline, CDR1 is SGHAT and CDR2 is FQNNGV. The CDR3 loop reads CASSLGPPGAPSGNTIYF. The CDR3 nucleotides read TGTGCCAGCAGCTTAGGGCCCCCAGGGGCCCCCTCTGGAAACACCATATATTTT.

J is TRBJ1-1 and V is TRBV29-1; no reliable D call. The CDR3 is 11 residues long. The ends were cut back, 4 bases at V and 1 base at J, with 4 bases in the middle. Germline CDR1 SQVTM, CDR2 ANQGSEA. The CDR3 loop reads CSVATNTEAFF. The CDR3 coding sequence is TGCAGCGTTGCTACGAACACTGAAGCTTTCTTT.

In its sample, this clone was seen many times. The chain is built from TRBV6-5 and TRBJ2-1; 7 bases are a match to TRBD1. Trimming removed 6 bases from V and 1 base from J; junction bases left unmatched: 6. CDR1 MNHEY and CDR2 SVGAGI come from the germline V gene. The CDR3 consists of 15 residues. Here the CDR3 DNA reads TGTGCCAGCAGCAAGGGGGCGGATTCCTACAATGAGCAGTTCTTC. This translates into CASSKGADSYNEQFF.

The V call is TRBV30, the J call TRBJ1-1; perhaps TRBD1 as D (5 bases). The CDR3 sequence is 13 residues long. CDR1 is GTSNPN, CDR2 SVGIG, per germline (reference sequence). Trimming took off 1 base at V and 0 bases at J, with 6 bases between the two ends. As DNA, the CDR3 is TGTGCCTGGAGTGCAGGGCTGAACACTGAAGCTTTCTTT. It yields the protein CAWSAGLNTEAFF.

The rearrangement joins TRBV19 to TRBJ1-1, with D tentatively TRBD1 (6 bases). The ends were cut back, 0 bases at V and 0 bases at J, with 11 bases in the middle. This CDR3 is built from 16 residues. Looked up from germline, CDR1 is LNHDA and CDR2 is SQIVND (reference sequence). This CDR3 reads CASSIDLTGMNTEAFF. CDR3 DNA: TGTGCCAGTAGTATAGACCTGACAGGAATGAACACTGAAGCTTTCTTT.

The CDR3 sequence: CASSLVSINGEQNYGYTF. The CDR3, as DNA: TGCGCCAGCAGCTTGGTATCAATAAACGGGGAGCAAAACTATGGCTACACCTTC. The V and J genes are TRBV5-1 and TRBJ1-2, with D uncertain. The germline gives CDR1 SGHRS, CDR2 YFSETQ. This CDR3 comprises 18 residues. Trimming removed 0 bases at V and 2 bases at J, with 20 bases between.

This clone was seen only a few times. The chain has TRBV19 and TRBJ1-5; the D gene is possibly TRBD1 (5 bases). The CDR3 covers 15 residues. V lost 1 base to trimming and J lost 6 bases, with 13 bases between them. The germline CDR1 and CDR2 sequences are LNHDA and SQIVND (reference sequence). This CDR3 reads CASSIVDSSGQPQHF. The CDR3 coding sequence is TGTGCCAGTAGTATAGTTGACAGTTCCGGTCAGCCCCAGCATTTT. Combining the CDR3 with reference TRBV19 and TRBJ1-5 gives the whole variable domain DGGITQSPKYLFRKEGQNVTLSCEQNLNHDAMYWYRQDPGQGLRLIYYSQIVNDFQKGDIAEGYSVSREKKESFPLTVTSAQKNPTAFYLCASSIVDSSGQPQHFGDGTRLSIL.

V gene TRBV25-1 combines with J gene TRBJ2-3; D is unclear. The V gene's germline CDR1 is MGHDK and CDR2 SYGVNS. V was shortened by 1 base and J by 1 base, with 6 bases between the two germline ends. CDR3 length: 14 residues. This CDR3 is CASSEWQGTDTQYF. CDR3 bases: TGTGCCAGCAGTGAATGGCAGGGCACAGATACGCAGTATTTT. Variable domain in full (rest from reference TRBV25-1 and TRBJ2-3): EADIYQTPRYLVIGTGKKITLECSQTMGHDKMYWYQQDPGMELHLIHYSYGVNSTEKGDLSSESTVSRIRTEHFPLTLESARPSHTSQYLCASSEWQGTDTQYFGPGTRLTVL.

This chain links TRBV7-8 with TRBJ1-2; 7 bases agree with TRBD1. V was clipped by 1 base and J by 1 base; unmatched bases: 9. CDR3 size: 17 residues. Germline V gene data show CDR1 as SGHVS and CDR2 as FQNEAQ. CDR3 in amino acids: CASSLVLSQGVNYGYTF. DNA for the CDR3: TGTGCCAGCAGCTTAGTTCTAAGCCAGGGGGTTAACTATGGCTACACCTTC.

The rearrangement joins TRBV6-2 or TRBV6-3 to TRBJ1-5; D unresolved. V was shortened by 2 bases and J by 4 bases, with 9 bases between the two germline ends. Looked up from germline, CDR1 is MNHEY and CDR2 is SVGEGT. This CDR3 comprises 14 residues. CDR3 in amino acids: CASSYGRVNQPQHF. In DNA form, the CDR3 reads TGTGCCAGCAGTTACGGTCGAGTGAATCAGCCCCAGCATTTT.

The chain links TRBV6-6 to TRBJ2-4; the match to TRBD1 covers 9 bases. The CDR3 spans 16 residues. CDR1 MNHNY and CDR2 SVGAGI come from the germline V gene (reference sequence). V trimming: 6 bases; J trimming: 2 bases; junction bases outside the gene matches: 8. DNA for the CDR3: TGTGCCAGCAGCCCCACAGGGGGCGGGACCAAAAACATTCAGTACTTC. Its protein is CASSPTGGGTKNIQYF.

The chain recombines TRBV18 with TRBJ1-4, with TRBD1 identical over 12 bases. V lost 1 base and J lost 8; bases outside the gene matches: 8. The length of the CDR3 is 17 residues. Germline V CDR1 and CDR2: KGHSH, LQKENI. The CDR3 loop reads CASSPLPPGTGGEKLFF. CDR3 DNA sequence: TGTGCCAGCTCACCACTCCCCCCCGGGACAGGGGGCGAAAAACTGTTTTTT.